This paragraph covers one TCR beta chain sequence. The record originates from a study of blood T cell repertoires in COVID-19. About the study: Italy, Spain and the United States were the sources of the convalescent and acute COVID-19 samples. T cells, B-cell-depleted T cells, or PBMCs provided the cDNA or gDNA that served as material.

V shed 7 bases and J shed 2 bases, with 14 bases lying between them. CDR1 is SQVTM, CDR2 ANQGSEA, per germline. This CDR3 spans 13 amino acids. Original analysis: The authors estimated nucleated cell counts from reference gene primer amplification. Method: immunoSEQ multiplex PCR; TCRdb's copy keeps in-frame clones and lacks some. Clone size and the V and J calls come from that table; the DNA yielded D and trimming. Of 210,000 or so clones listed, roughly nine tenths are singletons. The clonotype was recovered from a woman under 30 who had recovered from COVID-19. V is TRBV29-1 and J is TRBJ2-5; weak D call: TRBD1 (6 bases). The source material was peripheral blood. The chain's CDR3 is CSGDTGPQETQYF. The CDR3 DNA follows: TGCAGCGGAGATACAGGGCCGCAAGAGACCCAGTACTTC.